The 11 T cell receptor beta chains listed next were all sequenced from one sample in a study of T cells in Graves' hyperthyroidism and ophthalmopathy. What was amplified from RNA transcripts were TCR beta CDR3 regions. During a first-round RT-PCR of the TCR CDR3, the HTBI primer set was used. TCRdb redid the calling of the multiplex PCR reads with MiXCR, one entry per CDR3 protein. The sample holds around 700,000 distinct CDR3 sequences; over 35% are singletons and the top ten take around a third. Specimen: blood. Receptors originate from a woman in her thirties or forties with Graves' hyperthyroidism.

This clonotype was detected a few times. The chain carries TRBV12-3 or TRBV12-4 and TRBJ2-7; D is tentatively TRBD1 or TRBD2 (6 bases each). This CDR3 region has 15 residues. The V and J ends lost 5 bases and 1 base respectively, with 15 bases between them. CDR3 nucleotides: TGTGCCAGCAGTACGGGGGCAGGGGCGTCCTACGAGCAGTACTTC. Its translation is CASSTGAGASYEQYF.

This clonotype was found many times. J is TRBJ1-4 and V is TRBV10-3, with a weak D call TRBD1 (5 bases). Germline V CDR1 and CDR2: ENHRY, SYGVKD. The CDR3 has 14 amino acids. V was shortened by 4 bases and J by 8 bases, with 14 bases between the two germline ends. The CDR3 is CAISGFKDNEKLFF. The CDR3 coding sequence is TGTGCCATCAGTGGATTTAAGGACAACGAAAAACTGTTTTTT.

As to this clonotype: Since a much larger clone is just one base distant, this may be a read error. This chain connects TRBV5-1 to TRBJ2-2, with D perhaps matching TRBD1 (7 bases). The CDR3 is 16 amino acids. Trimming removed 4 bases from V and 1 base from J, with 14 bases in between. Germline V lookup: CDR1 SGHRS, CDR2 YFSETQ. The DNA for the CDR3 is TGCGCCAGCAGCCCCCGACAGGGAGGGAACACCGGGGAGCTGTTTTTT. This codes for CASSPRQGGNTGELFF.

With regard to this clonotype: This may come from a read error, since a much larger clone is one base off. The rearrangement links TRBV10-3 to TRBJ2-5; unclear D gene. The CDR3 runs to 12 residues. Germline V CDR1 and CDR2: ENHRY, SYGVKD. Trimming left V 11 bases short and J 7 bases short, with 17 bases between. The CDR3 DNA follows: TGTGCCGGCAGTATGCTTGTTGGGACCCAGTACTTC. Protein sequence: CAGSMLVGTQYF.

This clonotype was counted many times. This chain uses TRBV29-1 with TRBJ2-7; 8 bases are a match to TRBD1. V was clipped by 5 bases and J by 3 bases; unmatched bases: 3. The CDR3 runs 12 residues. Germline assignment: CDR1 SQVTM and CDR2 ANQGSEA. The DNA for the CDR3 is TGCAGCGTTAGGACAGGGAGCTACGAGCAGTACTTC. This translates into CSVRTGSYEQYF.

The chain recombines TRBV5-6 with TRBJ2-5; TRBD2 agrees at 7 bases. The CDR3 length is 19 residues. Trimming took 3 bases from V and 5 from J; bases not matched to a gene: 22. Germline V lookup: CDR1 SGHDT, CDR2 YYEEEE. CDR3 amino acids: CASSSRREAGGTFGETQYF. The DNA for the CDR3 is TGTGCCAGCAGCTCTCGTCGTGAAGCCGGGGGGACGTTCGGGGAGACCCAGTACTTC.

About this clonotype itself: This may stem from a read error, because a much larger clone lies one nucleotide away. This chain joins TRBV20-1 and TRBJ1-1; a weak D match, TRBD1 (5 bases). The V end lost 3 bases, the J end lost 5 bases, and 16 bases lay between the germline ends. Germline CDR1 is DFQATT and CDR2 is SNEGSKA (reference sequence). This CDR3 is built from 14 residues. The CDR3 reads CSARPLAGRTEAFF. As DNA, the CDR3 is TGCAGTGCTAGGCCCCTGGCAGGGAGGACTGAAGCTTTCTTT.

This clonotype was recorded many times. The genes are TRBV29-1 and TRBJ1-4; TRBD1 might be the D (6 bases). V was clipped by 6 bases and J by 4 bases, with 15 bases between them. The V gene's germline CDR1 is SQVTM and CDR2 ANQGSEA. The CDR3 consists of 14 residues. CDR3 residues: CSVLAGDGNEKLFF. DNA for the CDR3: TGCAGCGTGCTAGCAGGGGATGGTAATGAAAAACTGTTTTTT.

Note on this clonotype: A much larger clone lies one base from this, so it may be a read error. The gene calls are TRBV10-3 and TRBJ1-4; D is uncertain. Germline CDR1 reads ENHRY; CDR2 reads SYGVKD. CDR3 length equals 13 residues. V was cut by 4 bases and J by 4 bases, with 7 bases left in between. In DNA, the CDR3 is TGTGCCATCAGTGCCGAGATTAATGAAAAACTGTTTTTT. Amino acid sequence: CAISAEINEKLFF.

This clonotype was seen a handful of times. The chain has TRBV5-5 and TRBJ1-1, with TRBD1 identical over 7 bases. With 5 bases clipped from V and 1 base from J, the junction kept 8 bases outside the gene matches. Germline CDR1 SGHKS, CDR2 YYEKEE (reference sequence). This CDR3 comprises 15 residues. CDR3 nucleotides: TGTGCCAGCAGTCTCCGACAGGGTAGGAACACTGAAGCTTTCTTT. This codes for CASSLRQGRNTEAFF.

This clonotype was detected many times. The chain joins TRBV29-1 to TRBJ1-4; TRBD1 agrees at 7 bases. The CDR3 runs to 13 residues. Per the germline V gene, CDR1 is SQVTM and CDR2 is ANQGSEA. V gave up 6 bases and J gave up 4 bases; unmatched junction bases: 5. The CDR3 is CSVNRGLNEKLFF. CDR3 bases: TGCAGCGTGAACAGGGGCCTTAATGAAAAACTGTTTTTT.